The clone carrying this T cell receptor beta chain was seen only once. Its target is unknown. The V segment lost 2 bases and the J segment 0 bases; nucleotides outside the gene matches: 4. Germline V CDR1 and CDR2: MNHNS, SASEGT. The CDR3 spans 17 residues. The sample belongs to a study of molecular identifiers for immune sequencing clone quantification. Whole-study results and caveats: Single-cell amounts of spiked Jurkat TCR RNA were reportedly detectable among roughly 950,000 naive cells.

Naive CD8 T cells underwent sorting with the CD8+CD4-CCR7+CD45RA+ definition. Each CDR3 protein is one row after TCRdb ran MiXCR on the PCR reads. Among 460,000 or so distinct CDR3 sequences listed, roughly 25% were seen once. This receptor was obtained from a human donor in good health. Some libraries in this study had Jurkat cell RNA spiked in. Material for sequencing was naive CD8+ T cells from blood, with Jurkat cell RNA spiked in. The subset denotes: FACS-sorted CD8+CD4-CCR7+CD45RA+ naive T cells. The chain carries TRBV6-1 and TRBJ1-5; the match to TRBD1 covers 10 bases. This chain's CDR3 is CASSERWTGGSNQPQHF. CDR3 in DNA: TGTGCCAGCAGTGAACGGTGGACAGGGGGTAGCAATCAGCCCCAGCATTTT.